Shown below are 13 T cell receptor beta chains from a single sample sequenced in a study of monozygotic twins with inflammatory bowel disease. TCRdb re-called the 5' RACE reads and catalogs CDR3 proteins one per entry, DNA excluded. The repertoire shows around 140,000 distinct CDR3 sequences; the top ten hold 0.95% to 1.5%. Material: blood. These receptors originate from a human donor with ulcerative colitis or Crohn's disease, or a healthy co-twin of an affected twin (not recorded which).

The chain joins TRBV4-3 to TRBJ1-6; the TCRdb D gene call, TRBD1, has no DNA to confirm it. The CDR3 is 16 residues long. The germline gives CDR1 LGHNA, CDR2 YSLEER. This chain's CDR3 is CASSQDGGRRNSPLHF.

The rearrangement joins TRBV5-1 to TRBJ2-7; the D call of TRBD1 rests on TCRdb alone, since no DNA is present to check it. The V gene's germline CDR1 is SGHRS and CDR2 YFSETQ. This CDR3 contains 15 residues. CDR3: CASSLAGDRVDEQYF.

This sequence joins TRBV12-3 or TRBV12-4 and TRBJ2-3; TCRdb picks TRBD2, but there is no DNA to check that call. The CDR3 extends over 15 amino acids. Here the CDR3 reads CASSPSGPGTDTQYF.

This chain joins TRBV2 and TRBJ2-7; the D call from TCRdb, TRBD2, cannot be confirmed without DNA. Per the germline V gene, CDR1 is SNHLY and CDR2 is FYNNEI. The CDR3 has 14 amino acids. The CDR3 is CATHGREVPYEQYF.

The chain combines TRBV28 with TRBJ2-5; TCRdb's D gene call, TRBD2, goes unchecked for lack of DNA. The CDR3 consists of 14 residues. Germline V lookup: CDR1 MDHEN, CDR2 SYDVKM. The CDR3 loop reads CASSLGAVKETQYF.

The genes are TRBV12-3 or TRBV12-4 and TRBJ1-1; TCRdb's assignment of TRBD1 cannot be checked, as there is no DNA. This CDR3 has 15 amino acids. The CDR3 sequence: CASSRWTGQNTEAFF.

The chain has TRBV7-3 and TRBJ2-1; TCRdb gives TRBD2 as the D gene, but with no DNA this cannot be confirmed. The CDR3 totals 15 residues. Germline V gives CDR1 SGHTA, CDR2 FQGTGA. Here the CDR3 reads CASSARLAGVLEQFF.

The rearrangement links TRBV9 to TRBJ2-3; TCRdb gives TRBD1 as the D gene, but with no DNA this cannot be confirmed. The CDR3 sequence is 16 residues long. Germline lookup yields CDR1 SGDLS and CDR2 YYNGEE. The CDR3 spells CASSPRPTGGKDTQYF. The full variable domain, completed using reference TRBV9 and TRBJ2-3, is DSGVTQTPKHLITATGQRVTLRCSPRSGDLSVYWYQQSLDQGLQFLIQYYNGEERAKGNILERFSAQQFPDLHSELNLSSLELGDSALYFCASSPRPTGGKDTQYFGPGTRLTVL.

This chain joins TRBV19 and TRBJ2-5. The CDR3 has 13 amino acids. Germline CDR1 is LNHDA and CDR2 is SQIVND (reference sequence). The chain's CDR3 is CASSMVRGSAQYF.

The V call is TRBV10-3, the J call TRBJ2-1; TCRdb's assignment of TRBD2 cannot be checked, as there is no DNA. Germline values: CDR1 ENHRY, CDR2 SYGVKD. This CDR3 spans 17 amino acids. The CDR3 spells CAISESGLARNYNEQFF.

The rearrangement joins TRBV12-3 or TRBV12-4 to TRBJ1-1; TCRdb picks TRBD1, but there is no DNA to check that call. The CDR3 is made up of 12 amino acids. The CDR3 here is CASSQEGAEAFF.

The J gene is TRBJ1-2, the V gene TRBV20-1; the TRBD1 assignment by TCRdb is unverifiable without DNA. The germline V gene encodes CDR1 DFQATT and CDR2 SNEGSKA (reference sequence). CDR3 length: 15 residues. CDR3: CSADDRLKSNYGYTF.

This rearrangement joins TRBV29-1 to TRBJ2-7; TCRdb calls TRBD1, which cannot be checked without DNA. Germline V gene data show CDR1 as SQVTM and CDR2 as ANQGSEA. This CDR3 is built from 13 residues. Here the CDR3 reads CSVEPQGTYEQYF.